The 24 T cell receptor beta chains reported below all come from one sample, sequenced in a study of immune evolution from preneoplasia to lung adenocarcinoma. Sequenced by immunoSEQ multiplex PCR; TCRdb stores in-frame clones only, minus some. The table includes several thousand clones, roughly 80% detected once. Sequencing was done on a sample of FFPE minimally invasive lung adenocarcinoma tissue. The receptor set was obtained from a person aged 55-80 years with lung adenocarcinoma.

The chain is built from TRBV6-5 and TRBJ1-6; the match to TRBD1 covers 7 bases. Germline-derived CDR1 and CDR2 are MNHEY and SVGAGI. The CDR3 is 14 amino acids. The ends lost 2 bases at V and 7 bases at J; junction bases unmatched: 2. The CDR3 region has the DNA TGTGCCAGCAGTTACCAGGGGGGAAATTCACCCCTCCACTTT. It codes for CASSYQGGNSPLHF.

By sample share, this clone is large. The chain links TRBV29-1 to TRBJ1-3; D might be TRBD1 (6 bases). V dropped 5 bases and J dropped 0 bases, with 17 bases sitting between them. The CDR3 runs to 16 residues. Germline CDR1 SQVTM, CDR2 ANQGSEA. Here the CDR3 reads CSVTGSAAFSGNTIYF. DNA of the CDR3: TGCAGCGTTACAGGGAGCGCCGCGTTCTCTGGAAACACCATATATTTT.

The rearrangement uses TRBV5-1 and TRBJ2-1; 16 bases line up with TRBD2. The ends lost 3 bases at V and 4 bases at J; junction bases unmatched: 10. This CDR3 region has 19 residues. The V gene's germline CDR1 is SGHRS and CDR2 YFSETQ. CDR3 protein: CASSSGLAGGLTEYNEQFF. The CDR3 DNA is TGCGCCAGCAGCTCGGGACTAGCGGGAGGGCTAACCGAATACAATGAGCAGTTCTTC.

This rearrangement joins TRBV28 to TRBJ1-5; D is ambiguous. Trimming took 4 bases from V and 2 from J, leaving 15 bases between them. CDR1 and CDR2 from the germline V gene are MDHEN and SYDVKM. This CDR3 contains 16 residues. Here the CDR3 DNA reads TGTGCCAGCAGTTACAATTCCCGGGGTGGCAATCAGCCCCAGCATTTT. Translation: CASSYNSRGGNQPQHF.

In this sample, this clone turned up a few times. The chain has TRBV29-1 and TRBJ2-3; maybe TRBD2 (6 bases). The ends were cut back, 8 bases at V and 1 base at J, with 10 bases in the middle. Looked up from germline, CDR1 is SQVTM and CDR2 is ANQGSEA. This CDR3 region has 12 residues. CDR3 in amino acids: CSTGDGTDTQYF. In DNA form, the CDR3 reads TGCAGCACGGGGGACGGCACAGATACGCAGTATTTT.

J is TRBJ1-2 and V is TRBV19; unclear D gene. This CDR3 comprises 16 residues. Trimming left V 3 bases short and J 6 bases short, with 20 bases between. CDR1 LNHDA and CDR2 SQIVND come from the germline V gene (reference sequence). The CDR3 nucleotides read TGTGCCAGTAGTATTTTGGTGGGGAAAGTCGGTAATGGCTACACCTTC. Translating gives CASSILVGKVGNGYTF.

The V gene is TRBV5-6, the J gene TRBJ1-3, with D uncertain. The CDR3 runs 15 residues. Germline lookup yields CDR1 SGHDT and CDR2 YYEEEE. Trimming pared 0 bases from V and 4 bases from J, leaving 11 bases between. The CDR3: CASSLAAVFGNTIYF. Here the CDR3 DNA reads TGTGCCAGCAGCTTGGCCGCTGTTTTCGGAAACACCATATATTTT.

This chain connects TRBV15 to TRBJ2-1, with D perhaps matching TRBD1 (5 bases). Germline V CDR1 and CDR2: LNHNV, YYDKDF (reference sequence). Trimming shortened V by 0 bases and J by 6 bases, and 12 bases separated the two germline ends. This CDR3 comprises 15 residues. The DNA for the CDR3 is TGTGCCACCAGCAGAGAGCAGACAGTCTCCAATGAGCAGTTCTTC. Protein product: CATSREQTVSNEQFF.

This rearrangement joins TRBV4-1 to TRBJ1-6; D call uncertain. The CDR3 loop spans 16 amino acids. Trimming pared 0 bases from V and 9 bases from J, leaving 15 bases between. Germline assignment: CDR1 MGHRA and CDR2 YSYEKL. DNA for the CDR3: TGCGCCAGCAGCCAAGAAAGCACCAAAGTAGGTTCACCCCTCCACTTT. Its translation is CASSQESTKVGSPLHF.

The chain couples TRBV7-9 to TRBJ2-7; no firm D call. The CDR3 runs to 14 residues. Trimming shortened V by 6 bases and J by 3 bases, and 15 bases separated the two germline ends. Germline-derived CDR1 and CDR2 are SEHNR and FQNEAQ (reference sequence). The CDR3 bases are TGTGCCAGCAGTTCTACAACCGGTTACTACGAGCAGTACTTC. This encodes CASSSTTGYYEQYF. The full variable domain, rest sourced from reference TRBV7-9 and TRBJ2-7, is DTGVSQNPRHKITKRGQNVTFRCDPISEHNRLYWYRQTLGQGPEFLTYFQNEAQLEKSRLLSDRFSAERPKGSFSTLEIQRTEQGDSAMYLCASSSTTGYYEQYFGPGTRLTVT.

The chain employs TRBV18 and TRBJ2-5; D may be TRBD1 (6 bases). The CDR3 is 13 residues long. Germline values: CDR1 KGHSH, CDR2 LQKENI. Deletions cut 6 bases from V and 9 bases from J, with 17 bases between. The CDR3 sequence is CASSEGTGRSQYF. The CDR3 DNA is TGTGCCAGCTCTGAAGGCACAGGGCGGTCCCAGTACTTC.

The V call is TRBV7-8, the J call TRBJ1-5; no firm D call. The CDR3 extends over 16 amino acids. From germline, CDR1 is SGHVS and CDR2 FQNEAQ. The V gene lost 5 bases and the J gene lost 0 bases, with 14 bases spanning the gap. Here the CDR3 DNA reads TGTGCCAGCAGCCTAACCAGGCGGCATAGCAATCAGCCCCAGCATTTT. Protein product: CASSLTRRHSNQPQHF.

The chain has TRBV5-1 and TRBJ1-1; TRBD1 matches 7 bases. After removal of 4 bases from V and 8 bases from J, the junction contained 5 bases not matched to a gene. Germline CDR1 is SGHRS and CDR2 is YFSETQ. The length of the CDR3 is 12 residues. The CDR3 nucleotides are TGCGCCAGCAGCCCGGAGACAGGGGAAGCTTTCTTT. This translates into CASSPETGEAFF.

The CDR3 sequence is CASSQDAFGLAGVGFRDEQFF. The CDR3 bases are TGTGCCAGCAGCCAAGATGCATTCGGACTAGCGGGAGTTGGGTTTAGGGATGAGCAGTTCTTC. The chain employs TRBV14 and TRBJ2-1; 13 bases are a match to TRBD2. CDR3 length: 21 amino acids. Germline V gene lookup returns CDR1 SGHDN and CDR2 FVKESK. After removal of 0 bases from V and 8 bases from J, the junction contained 19 bases not matched to a gene.

The V gene is TRBV13, the J gene TRBJ1-3; 11 positions match TRBD1. Trimming at V came to 5 bases and at J to 4 bases, leaving 10 bases not matched to a gene. This CDR3 is built from 17 residues. CDR1 PRHDT and CDR2 FYEKMQ come from the germline V gene (reference sequence). The CDR3 region is CASSRTVGQGGGNTIYF. The CDR3 DNA sequence: TGTGCCAGCAGCCGAACCGTGGGACAGGGGGGAGGAAACACCATATATTTT.

As regards this clone: One end of the junction varies from germline; a read error may be responsible. The V and J genes are TRBV28 and TRBJ2-7; no reliable D call. There are 13 residues in the CDR3. CDR1 is MDHEN and CDR2 is SYDVKM in the germline V gene. As DNA, the CDR3 is TGTGTCAGCAGCTATGGACCGAGATACGAGCAGTACTTC. It yields the protein CVSSYGPRYEQYF.

The CDR3 bases are TGTGCCATCAGTGAGTCGCGGAATGCGGGGGAAGGCTACACCTTC. It encodes CAISESRNAGEGYTF. The V and J genes are TRBV10-3 and TRBJ1-2, with D maybe TRBD1 (5 bases). The CDR3 is made up of 15 amino acids. V lost 0 bases, J lost 8 bases, and 16 bases lay in between. Germline CDR1 ENHRY, CDR2 SYGVKD.

V and J are TRBV19 and TRBJ1-1, with D hard to call. CDR1 is LNHDA, CDR2 SQIVND, per germline (reference sequence). The CDR3 spans 14 residues. Trimming shortened V by 8 bases and J by 0 bases, and 13 bases separated the two germline ends. Here the CDR3 DNA reads TGTGCCAGTCGCCCCTTATACATGAACACTGAAGCTTTCTTT. Its translation: CASRPLYMNTEAFF.

This chain joins TRBV11-2 and TRBJ2-3; 7 bases are shared with TRBD1. The germline CDR1 and CDR2 sequences are SGHAT and FQNNGV. The ends lost 3 bases at V and 1 base at J; junction bases unmatched: 1. The CDR3 spans 14 residues. The CDR3 loop reads CASSFDRGTDTQYF. DNA of the CDR3: TGTGCCAGCAGCTTCGACAGGGGCACAGATACGCAGTATTTT.

This clone has more than one count but fewer than ten. The V gene is TRBV5-4, the J gene TRBJ1-1; 10 bases are shared with TRBD1. The germline V gene has CDR1 SGHNT and CDR2 YYREEE (reference sequence). CDR3 length: 14 residues. V lost 3 bases to trimming and J lost 5 bases; unmatched junction nucleotides: 4. The DNA of the CDR3 is TGTGCCAGCAGCTCTCGGACAGGGGGGACTGAAGCTTTCTTT. It translates to CASSSRTGGTEAFF.

The CDR3 spells CASRTTGGNTIYF. The CDR3 DNA sequence: TGTGCCAGCAGAACGACAGGCGGAAACACCATATATTTT. The chain joins TRBV27 to TRBJ1-3; a possible D gene is TRBD1 (6 bases). This CDR3 comprises 13 residues. The V end was cut by 6 bases, the J end by 4 bases, with 10 bases between. CDR1 and CDR2 from the germline V gene are MNHEY and SMNVEV (reference sequence).

V gene TRBV11-2 combines with J gene TRBJ2-7; a possible D gene is TRBD2 (5 bases). Germline V gene sequence: CDR1 SGHAT, CDR2 FQNNGV. Trimming stripped 1 base from V and 5 bases from J, with 12 bases between. The CDR3 consists of 14 residues. CDR3 bases: TGTGCCAGCAGCTTAGGACTATCCGGCCACGAGCAGTACTTC. Protein product: CASSLGLSGHEQYF. Together with reference TRBV11-2 and TRBJ2-7, the CDR3 gives the full variable domain: EAGVAQSPRYKIIEKRQSVAFWCNPISGHATLYWYQQILGQGPKLLIQFQNNGVVDDSQLPKDRFSAERLKGVDSTLKIQPAKLEDSAVYLCASSLGLSGHEQYFGPGTRLTVT.

The chain uses TRBV9 and TRBJ2-2; 10 bases align to TRBD1. The CDR3 is made up of 15 amino acids. In germline, CDR1 is SGDLS, CDR2 YYNGEE. V gave up 0 bases and J gave up 6 bases; unmatched junction bases: 2. The CDR3, as DNA: TGTGCCAGCAGCGTAGGCGGGACAGGGGCCGGGGAGCTGTTTTTT. This sequence encodes CASSVGGTGAGELFF.

J is TRBJ1-1 and V is TRBV6-1; TRBD1 aligns across 7 bases. The trim removed 3 bases at V and 5 bases at J, leaving 6 bases unmatched. This CDR3 is built from 14 residues. Germline CDR1 MNHNS, CDR2 SASEGT. CDR3 sequence: CASSETGRGTEAFF. CDR3 sequence (DNA): TGTGCCAGCAGTGAGACAGGGCGGGGAACTGAAGCTTTCTTT.